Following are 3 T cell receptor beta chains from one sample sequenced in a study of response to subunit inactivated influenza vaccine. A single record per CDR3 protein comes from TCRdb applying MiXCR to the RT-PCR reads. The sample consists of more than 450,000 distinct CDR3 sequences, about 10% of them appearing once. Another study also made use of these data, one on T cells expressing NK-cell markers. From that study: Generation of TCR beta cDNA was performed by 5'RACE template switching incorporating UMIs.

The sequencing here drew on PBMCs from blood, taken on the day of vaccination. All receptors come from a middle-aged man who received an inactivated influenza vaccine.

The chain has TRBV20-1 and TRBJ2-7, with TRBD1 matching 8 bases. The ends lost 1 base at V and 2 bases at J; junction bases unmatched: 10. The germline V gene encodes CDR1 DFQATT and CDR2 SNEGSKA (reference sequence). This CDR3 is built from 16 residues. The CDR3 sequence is CSARVADRGRTYEQYF. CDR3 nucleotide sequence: TGCAGTGCTAGAGTCGCAGACAGGGGCCGTACCTACGAGCAGTACTTC.

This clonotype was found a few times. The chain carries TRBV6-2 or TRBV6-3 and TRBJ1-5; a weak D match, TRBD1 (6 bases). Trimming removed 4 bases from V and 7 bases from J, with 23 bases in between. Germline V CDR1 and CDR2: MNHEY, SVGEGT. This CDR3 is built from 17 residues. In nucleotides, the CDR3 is TGTGCCAGCAGTTCCCCGCGCAGGGGATCCGTCGGACAGCCCCAGCATTTT. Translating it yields CASSSPRRGSVGQPQHF.

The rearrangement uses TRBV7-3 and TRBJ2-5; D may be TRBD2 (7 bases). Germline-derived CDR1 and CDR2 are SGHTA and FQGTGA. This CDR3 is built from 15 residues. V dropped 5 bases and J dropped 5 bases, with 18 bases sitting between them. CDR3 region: CASSRIGGASETQYF. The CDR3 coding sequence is TGTGCCAGCAGCCGTATTGGGGGGGCCTCTGAGACCCAGTACTTC.